The clone carrying this T cell receptor (beta chain) was recorded a few times. Its antigen is not identified. This sample is part of a study of T-cell reconstitution after alpha-beta-depleted transplantation in children. The study's findings and limits: Surviving recipient T cells and thymic progenitors accounted for the high day-60 TCRbeta diversity observed in some patients. Approximately two months post-transplant, alpha-beta T cells reportedly originated from several hundred expanded graft clones. T-cell counts and diversity at one year following transplant were attributed mainly to newly produced T cells.

The CDR3 extends over 15 amino acids. V was clipped by 5 bases and J by 5 bases; unmatched bases: 6. Germline V gene data show CDR1 as SGHTA and CDR2 as FQGNSA. Unique molecular identifiers were used to barcode this TCRbeta library. MiXCR, applied by TCRdb to the PCR reads, yields one record per CDR3 protein. The table has almost 600,000 distinct CDR3 sequences, 25% to 30% seen once. The sample here was PBMCs, taken before TCRalphabeta/CD19-depleted stem cell transplant. This receptor was identified in a boy in the first two years of life with Wiskott-Aldrich syndrome, due to receive a stem cell transplant. The chain carries TRBV7-2 and TRBJ2-3, with 11 bases matching TRBD2. CDR3 coding DNA: TGTGCCAGCAGCGGGAGACTAGCGGGAAAAGATACGCAGTATTTT. Amino acids: CASSGRLAGKDTQYF.